This T cell receptor (beta chain) was documented in a study of blood T cell repertoires in COVID-19. With 0 bases removed from V and 6 bases from J, the gap between germline ends came to 5 bases. Germline V gene lookup returns CDR1 SGHNT and CDR2 YYREEE (reference sequence). CDR3 length: 12 residues. Some clones are missing from TCRdb's copy, which holds only in-frame ones; the method was immunoSEQ multiplex PCR. The sample shows about 40,000 clones, roughly nine tenths of them seen only once. The TCR originated in a man in his fifties in a cohort sampled during active COVID-19. Sequenced input: peripheral blood. V and J are TRBV5-4 and TRBJ2-3; no reliable D call. The CDR3 nucleotides read TGTGCCAGCAGCTTGGGAGCGGATACGCAGTATTTT. This sequence encodes CASSLGADTQYF.